The rows below give T cell receptor beta chains drawn from one sample of a study of long-term antiretroviral therapy in people with HIV. The method was immunoSEQ multiplex PCR; TCRdb's version includes in-frame clones alone and lacks a portion of them. The sample includes approximately 13,000 clones, 84% of them seen just once. The sequencing used unsorted PBMCs, collected 0.4 years after starting antiretroviral therapy. These receptors came from a man younger than 40 with HIV. The CDR3 runs from the conserved cysteine through the conserved F or W. D genes are given only for firm matches. A row's size may be missing; if present it is once, few, many or a size class.

j_gene | d_gene | abundance | len | v_gene | CDR3nt | CDR3aa
TRBJ2-1 | TRBD2 | - | 16 | TRBV19 | TGTGCCAGTAGTATCCAGCGGGGGGCTACTTACAATGAGCAGTTCTTC | CASSIQRGATYNEQFF
TRBJ2-1 | - | - | 17 | TRBV5-1 | TGCGCCAGCAGCTTAAACCAGGGGGGGTCCTCCTACAATGAGCAGTTCTTC | CASSLNQGGSSYNEQFF
TRBJ1-2 | - | - | 15 | TRBV9 | TGTGCCAGCAGCCGACTAAATAGACAGGTCTATGGCTACACCTTC | CASSRLNRQVYGYTF
TRBJ2-4 | - | - | 11 | TRBV19 | TGTGCCAGTAGTGTGGACGGCATTCAGTACTTC | CASSVDGIQYF
TRBJ2-7 | TRBD2 | - | 15 | TRBV11-2 | TGTGCCAGCAGCCTAGACGGACTAGCGGATTACGAGCAGTACTTC | CASSLDGLADYEQYF
TRBJ1-2 | TRBD1 | once | 13 | TRBV7-2 | TGTGCCAGCAGCCAAGACAGGGTACGCGGCTACACCTTC | CASSQDRVRGYTF
TRBJ1-6 | - | - | 14 | TRBV7-9 | TGTGCCAGCACCCAGAAGGGGCCCAATTCACCCCTCCACTTT | CASTQKGPNSPLHF
TRBJ1-6 | - | few | 14 | TRBV5-5 | TGTGCCAGCAGCTTGGGGATCTCCGTTTCACCCCTCCACTTT | CASSLGISVSPLHF
TRBJ2-5 | TRBD1 | - | 14 | TRBV5-1 | TGCGCCAGCAGCCTCGACAGGGGCCAAGAGACCCAGTACTTC | CASSLDRGQETQYF
TRBJ2-1 | - | - | 15 | TRBV5-4 | TGTGCCAGCAGCTTGGAGCAGGGGACTCTCAATGAGCAGTTCTTC | CASSLEQGTLNEQFF
TRBJ2-1 | TRBD2 | once | 16 | TRBV15 | TGTGCCACCAGCAGAGAACCGGGACTAGGTAACAATGAGCAGTTCTTC | CATSREPGLGNNEQFF
TRBJ2-7 | - | - | 13 | TRBV18 | TGTGCCAGCTCACCCGCCAGCTCCTACGAGCAGTACTTC | CASSPASSYEQYF
TRBJ2-7 | - | few | 14 | TRBV7-9 | TGTGCCAGCAGTTCCTTCCCCTCCCACTACGAGCAGTACTTC | CASSSFPSHYEQYF
TRBJ2-1 | - | - | 14 | TRBV27 | TGTGCCAGCAGGATCGTGACTGGGTACAATGAGCAGTTCTTC | CASRIVTGYNEQFF
TRBJ2-7 | - | - | 12 | TRBV14 | TGTGCCAGCAGCCAGGGGTACGGCGAGCAGTACTTC | CASSQGYGEQYF
TRBJ2-1 | TRBD2 | - | 12 | TRBV30 | TGTGCCTTTAGCGGGAGGGTAAATGAGCAGTTCTTC | CAFSGRVNEQFF
TRBJ2-5 | - | - | 13 | TRBV5-7 | TGTGCCAGCAGCTTGCTAGAGGAAGATACCCAGTACTTC | CASSLLEEDTQYF
TRBJ2-7 | - | - | 14 | TRBV9 | TGTGCCAGCAGCGGTGGGGTGGGGACCTACGAGCAGTACTTC | CASSGGVGTYEQYF
TRBJ2-3 | - | - | 17 | TRBV23-1 | TGCGCCAGCAGATCGGGAACAGGCTTAAAGGGCACAGATACGCAGTATTTT | CASRSGTGLKGTDTQYF
TRBJ2-7 | - | once | 14 | TRBV6-6 | TGTGCCAGCAAAGAGCAGGGCGGTACCTACGAGCAGTACTTC | CASKEQGGTYEQYF
TRBJ1-5 | TRBD1 | - | 15 | TRBV28 | TGTGCCAGTCGCACGGACAGGCATAGCAATCAGCCCCAGCATTTT | CASRTDRHSNQPQHF
TRBJ2-6 | TRBD2 | - | 18 | TRBV28 | TGTGCCAGCAGTTCAAAGCGGGGGGGTTATCCTGGGGCCAACGTCCTGACTTTC | CASSSKRGGYPGANVLTF
TRBJ1-5 | - | - | 12 | TRBV6-1 | TGTGCCAGCAGTATGGGGCCCCAGCCCCAGCATTTT | CASSMGPQPQHF
TRBJ2-5 | - | - | 12 | TRBV28 | TGTGCCAGCAGTTTATCCTCGGAGACCCAGTACTTC | CASSLSSETQYF
TRBJ1-2 | TRBD1 | - | 15 | TRBV7-2 | TGTGCCAGCAGCTTAGGCGGGGGGACAGTGGGGGGCTACACCTTC | CASSLGGGTVGGYTF
TRBJ2-7 | - | - | 15 | TRBV7-9 | TGTGCCAGCAGCTTAGGGTCCAGGGACCCCTACGAGCAGTACTTC | CASSLGSRDPYEQYF